Listed below are T cell receptor beta chains from one sample, sequenced in a study of blood T cell repertoires in COVID-19. Assay used: immunoSEQ multiplex PCR; TCRdb lists only in-frame clones, some missing. The data show 200,000 to 250,000 clones, with approximately 80% seen just once and 10% held by the top ten. The sequenced sample consisted of peripheral blood. Source of these receptors: a woman aged 80 or older with acute or convalescent COVID-19. CDR3s include the opening cysteine and the closing phenylalanine or tryptophan. The D gene is left open where the match is weak. Size is stated for part of the rows, as once, few or many counts, or as a class when the clone is expanded.

J | D | V | size | DNA | CDR3
TRBJ2-1 | NA | TRBV21-1 | NA | TGTGCCAGCTCGACGGCAGGAACCTACAATGAGCAGTTCTTC | CASSTAGTYNEQFF
TRBJ2-3 | TRBD2 | TRBV7-8 | NA | TGTGCCAGCAGCTTAGTAGCGGGAGGGCCTGTAGATACGCAGTATTTT | CASSLVAGGPVDTQYF
TRBJ1-4 | NA | TRBV27 | NA | TGTGCCAGCAGAAAAACCGGGACTGGTGAAAAACTGTTTTTT | CASRKTGTGEKLFF
TRBJ2-7 | NA | TRBV9 | NA | TGTGCCAGCAGCGTAGGTGACTTGCGGTCGTACGAGCAGTACTTC | CASSVGDLRSYEQYF
TRBJ1-4 | NA | TRBV11-1 | NA | TGTGCCAGCAGCCTCGGATATCCTGGGGAGGAAAAACTGTTTTTT | CASSLGYPGEEKLFF
TRBJ1-1 | TRBD1 | TRBV4-3 | NA | TGCGCCAGCAGCCAAGTTGCGAAAGACAGGGGGAAAACTGAAGCTTTCTTT | CASSQVAKDRGKTEAFF
TRBJ2-4 | NA | TRBV11-2 | NA | TGTGCCAGCAGCTTAGATATCTGGCAGCCACAACCGGAGGGCATTCAGTACTTC | CASSLDIWQPQPEGIQYF
TRBJ1-1 | NA | TRBV6-1 | NA | TGTGCCAGCAGTGAAGACCCAGGGGTAGGATCTGAAGCTTTCTTT | CASSEDPGVGSEAFF
TRBJ1-1 | NA | TRBV29-1 | NA | TGCAGCGTTGAAATCAGGGCTTTGAACACTGAAGCTTTCTTT | CSVEIRALNTEAFF
TRBJ2-6 | NA | TRBV28 | NA | TGTGCCAGCAGTTTAAGACAGCCTGGGGCCAACGTCCTGACTTTC | CASSLRQPGANVLTF
TRBJ1-3 | NA | TRBV10-3 | once | TGTGCCATCGGGGCCCGGGAAACAGGGCCCTCTGGAAACACCATATATTTT | CAIGARETGPSGNTIYF
TRBJ2-6 | NA | TRBV5-6 | NA | TGTGCCAGCAGCCCCGTCGGGGATGGGGCCAACGTCCTGACTTTC | CASSPVGDGANVLTF
TRBJ2-7 | NA | TRBV5-5 | NA | TGTGCCAGCAGCCCCCTGATGGCCCTCACCCCCTACGAGCAGTACTTC | CASSPLMALTPYEQYF
TRBJ2-7 | NA | TRBV11-2 | NA | TGTGCCAGCAGCCCAAACCCGGGCAGGGTAACTGGAGAGCAGTACTTC | CASSPNPGRVTGEQYF
TRBJ2-7 | NA | TRBV6-2/TRBV6-3 | NA | TGTGCCAGCACCCCTTGGACTGGCGAGCAGTACTTC | CASTPWTGEQYF
TRBJ2-5 | NA | TRBV2 | NA | TGTGCCAGCATGGGGGGGACAAAGGGGACCCAGTACTTC | CASMGGTKGTQYF
TRBJ2-5 | TRBD2 | TRBV2 | NA | TGTGCCAGCAGTGAACGCGGGGGAAGAGAGACCCAGTACTTC | CASSERGGRETQYF
TRBJ2-5 | TRBD2 | TRBV12-3/TRBV12-4 | NA | TGTGCCAGCAGCACTAGCGGGGAAGAGACCCAGTACTTC | CASSTSGEETQYF
TRBJ2-7 | NA | TRBV5-1 | once | TGCGCCAGCAGCTCGGAACCGGGACTTCAAGGCGAGCAGTACTTC | CASSSEPGLQGEQYF
TRBJ2-5 | TRBD2 | TRBV3-1/TRBV3-2 | NA | TGTGCCAGCAGCCCTAGCGGGAGAGAGACCCAGTACTTC | CASSPSGRETQYF
TRBJ2-2 | TRBD1 | TRBV4-3 | NA | TGCGCCAGCAGCGAATCGGGACAGCCTAACACCGGGGAGCTGTTTTTT | CASSESGQPNTGELFF
TRBJ1-1 | NA | TRBV9 | NA | TGTGCCAGCAGCGTTGCGGGGGCGCAGGGTACTGAAGCTTTCTTT | CASSVAGAQGTEAFF
TRBJ2-7 | NA | TRBV7-9 | NA | TGTGCCAGCAGCCCCACGTTGAGCCCCGAGCAGTACTTC | CASSPTLSPEQYF
TRBJ2-3 | NA | TRBV12-3/TRBV12-4 | many | TGTGCCAGCAGTCGTCAGGGCCCAAACCCCCAGTATTTT | CASSRQGPNPQYF
TRBJ1-1 | NA | TRBV6-5 | NA | TGTGCCAGCACGAGTATTATGAACACTGAAGCTTTCTTT | CASTSIMNTEAFF
TRBJ2-7 | TRBD1 | TRBV2 | NA | TGTGCCAGCAGTGGGGGCAGGGGGCGCACTGGCTCCTACGAGCAGTACTTC | CASSGGRGRTGSYEQYF
TRBJ2-1 | TRBD2 | TRBV29-1 | many | TGCAGCGCCGTACGGGGGGGGCAGGGGAAGACACCCAATGAGCAGTTCTTC | CSAVRGGQGKTPNEQFF
TRBJ2-5 | NA | TRBV29-1 | NA | TGCAGCGTGAGAACACTTCTTTCAGGGATGAGTGAGGAGACCCAGTACTTC | CSVRTLLSGMSEETQYF
TRBJ2-7 | NA | TRBV4-1 | NA | TGCGCCAGCAGCCAAGAACTAGGGTTCTACGAGCAGTACTTC | CASSQELGFYEQYF
TRBJ2-5 | NA | TRBV6-5 | few | TGTGCCAGCAGTTTGGCAGCGATAATCCAAGAGACCCAGTACTTC | CASSLAAIIQETQYF
TRBJ1-2 | TRBD1 | TRBV5-1 | NA | TGCGCCAGCAGCTTGCCCGGGACAGGGGGCGATGGCTACACCTTC | CASSLPGTGGDGYTF
TRBJ2-3 | TRBD2 | TRBV9 | NA | TGTGCCAGCAGCGTAGGCGCTAGCGGTTACACAGATACGCAGTATTTT | CASSVGASGYTDTQYF
TRBJ1-6 | TRBD1 | TRBV7-8 | NA | TGTGCCAGCAGCTTTCAGACAGGGTCGGGTAATTCACCCCTCCACTTT | CASSFQTGSGNSPLHF
TRBJ2-7 | NA | TRBV11-3 | NA | TGTGCCAGCGGTGGGAAACAGGGCCCCCGCTCCTACGAGCAGTACTTC | CASGGKQGPRSYEQYF
TRBJ2-5 | NA | TRBV28 | NA | TGTGCCAGCAGTCGAGGGGGTTGGGAAGAGACCCAGTACTTC | CASSRGGWEETQYF
TRBJ2-2 | TRBD2 | TRBV18 | NA | TGTGCCAGCTCAACGGGACTAGCGGGAGTCTCCACCGGGGAGCTGTTTTTT | CASSTGLAGVSTGELFF
TRBJ2-7 | NA | TRBV11-3 | NA | TGTGCCAGCAGCTTAGGGGGCCAGCAGGCCCCGGAGCAGTACTTC | CASSLGGQQAPEQYF
TRBJ2-3 | NA | TRBV11-2 | NA | TGTGCCAGCAGCCCCCAGGTCACTAGCACAGATACGCAGTATTTT | CASSPQVTSTDTQYF
TRBJ2-1 | TRBD2 | TRBV18 | NA | TGTGCCAGCTCACCCAGCGGGGGTTTCCCTAGCTCCTACAATGAGCAGTTCTTC | CASSPSGGFPSSYNEQFF
TRBJ1-1 | NA | TRBV11-3 | NA | TGTGCCAGCAGGGCAGGGGCGGTCACTGAAGCTTTCTTT | CASRAGAVTEAFF
TRBJ1-6 | NA | TRBV4-3 | NA | TGCGCCAGCAGCCAAGATCCAGGCTCTTACTCACCCCTCCACTTT | CASSQDPGSYSPLHF
TRBJ1-2 | NA | TRBV2 | NA | TGTGCCAGCAAAGGACAGTTGATCTATGGCTACACCTTC | CASKGQLIYGYTF
TRBJ2-1 | TRBD2 | TRBV30 | NA | TGTGCCTGGAGTGTATCAGCGGGGTTTGGTGAGCAGTTCTTC | CAWSVSAGFGEQFF
TRBJ2-1 | TRBD2 | TRBV11-1 | NA | TGTGCCAGCAGCTCAGGACTAGCGGCCTACAATGAGCAGTTCTTC | CASSSGLAAYNEQFF
TRBJ1-4 | NA | TRBV7-9 | NA | TGTGCCAGCAGCTTAGATACGGGTAAACTGTTTTTT | CASSLDTGKLFF
TRBJ2-3 | NA | TRBV6-2/TRBV6-3 | once | TGTGCCAGCAGTTACGGTGATAGCGGACTCACAGATACGCAGTATTTT | CASSYGDSGLTDTQYF
TRBJ1-1 | NA | TRBV7-9 | NA | TGTGCCAGCAGCTTAGAACAGGGAAAAGCTTTCTTT | CASSLEQGKAFF
TRBJ2-1 | TRBD1 | TRBV29-1 | NA | TGCAGCGTCGTAGGACAGGGTGAAGGCAATGAGCAGTTCTTC | CSVVGQGEGNEQFF
TRBJ2-5 | TRBD2 | TRBV6-5 | NA | TGTGCCAGCAGCCCCGGGGGGGTTTCTGAGACCCAGTACTTC | CASSPGGVSETQYF
TRBJ1-1 | NA | TRBV30 | NA | TGTGCCTGGAGTGTACACGACGGGGAGAAAGCTTTCTTT | CAWSVHDGEKAFF
TRBJ1-5 | NA | TRBV18 | NA | TGTGCCAGCTCACTTTCAGTGAGCAATCAGCCCCAGCATTTT | CASSLSVSNQPQHF
TRBJ2-5 | NA | TRBV11-3 | NA | TGTGCCAGCAGCTTAGGGTCCCAGGGTTGGGAGACCCAGTACTTC | CASSLGSQGWETQYF